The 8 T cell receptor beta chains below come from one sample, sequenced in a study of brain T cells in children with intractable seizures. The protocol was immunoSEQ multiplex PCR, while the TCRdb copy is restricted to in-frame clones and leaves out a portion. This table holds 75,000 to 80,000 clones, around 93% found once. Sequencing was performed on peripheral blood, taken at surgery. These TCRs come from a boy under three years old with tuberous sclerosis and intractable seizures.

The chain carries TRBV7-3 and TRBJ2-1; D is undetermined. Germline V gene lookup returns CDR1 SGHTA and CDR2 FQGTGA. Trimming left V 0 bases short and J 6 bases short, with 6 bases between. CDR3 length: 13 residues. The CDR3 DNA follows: TGTGCCAGCAGCTTAACGTTTCGCAATGAGCAGTTCTTC. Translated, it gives CASSLTFRNEQFF.

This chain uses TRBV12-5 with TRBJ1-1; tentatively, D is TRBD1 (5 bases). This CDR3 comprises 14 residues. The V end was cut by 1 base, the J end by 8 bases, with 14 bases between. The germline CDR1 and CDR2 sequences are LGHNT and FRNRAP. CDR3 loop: CASGLEAPRGEAFF. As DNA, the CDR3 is TGTGCTAGTGGTTTGGAAGCCCCGAGGGGAGAAGCTTTCTTT.

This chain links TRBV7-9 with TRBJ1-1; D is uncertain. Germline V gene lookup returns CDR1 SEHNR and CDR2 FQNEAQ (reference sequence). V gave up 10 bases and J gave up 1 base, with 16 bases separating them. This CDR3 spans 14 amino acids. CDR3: CANYFPDANTEAFF. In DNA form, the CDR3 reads TGTGCCAACTACTTCCCGGACGCGAACACTGAAGCTTTCTTT.

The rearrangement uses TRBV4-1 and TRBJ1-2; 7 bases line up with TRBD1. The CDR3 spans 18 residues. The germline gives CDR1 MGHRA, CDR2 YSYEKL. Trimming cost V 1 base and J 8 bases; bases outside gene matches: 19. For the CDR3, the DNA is TGCGCCAGCAGCCAAGTTGGGGACAGCCTCTTATCCCGAAGGGGCTACACCTTC. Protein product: CASSQVGDSLLSRRGYTF.

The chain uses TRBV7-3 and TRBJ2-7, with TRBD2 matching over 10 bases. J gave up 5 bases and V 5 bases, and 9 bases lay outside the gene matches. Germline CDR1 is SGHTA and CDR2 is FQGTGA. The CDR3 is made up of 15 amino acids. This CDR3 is CASSPNGLAGDEQYF. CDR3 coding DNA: TGTGCCAGCAGCCCCAACGGGCTAGCGGGGGACGAGCAGTACTTC.

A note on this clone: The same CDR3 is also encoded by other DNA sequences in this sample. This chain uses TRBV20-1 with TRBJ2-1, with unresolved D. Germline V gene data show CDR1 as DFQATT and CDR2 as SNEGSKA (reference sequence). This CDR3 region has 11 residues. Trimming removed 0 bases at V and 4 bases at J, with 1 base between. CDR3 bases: TGCAGTGCTAGAGATTACAATGAGCAGTTCTTC. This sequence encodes CSARDYNEQFF.

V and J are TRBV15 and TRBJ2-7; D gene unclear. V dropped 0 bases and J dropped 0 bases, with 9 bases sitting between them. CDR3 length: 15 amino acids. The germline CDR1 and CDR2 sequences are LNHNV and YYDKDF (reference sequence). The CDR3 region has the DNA TGTGCCACCAGCAGAGATATGGTTCTCTCCTACGAGCAGTACTTC. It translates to CATSRDMVLSYEQYF.

The CDR3 DNA follows: TGTGCCAGCGGCGGAGCGGGAGGGATCTACAATGAGCAGTTCTTC. It specifies CASGGAGGIYNEQFF. V is TRBV7-9 and J is TRBJ2-1; 10 nucleotides match TRBD2. Germline V gene sequence: CDR1 SEHNR, CDR2 FQNEAQ (reference sequence). The CDR3 is 15 amino acids. V lost 8 bases, J lost 3 bases, and 7 bases stayed unmatched.